The 18 T cell receptor beta chains below come from one sample, sequenced in a study of blood T cell repertoires in COVID-19. Produced via immunoSEQ multiplex PCR; TCRdb's table is partial and in-frame only. The data hold roughly 250,000 clones, with around 86% observed a single time. Sequencing was carried out using PBMCs or T cells enriched from blood (not recorded which). These receptor sequences come from a woman between 35 and 50 years old with acute COVID-19.

This chain connects TRBV6-5 to TRBJ2-1; 9 positions agree with TRBD1. With 7 bases clipped from V and 3 bases from J, the junction kept 4 bases outside the gene matches. The CDR3 loop spans 14 amino acids. Germline V lookup: CDR1 MNHEY, CDR2 SVGAGI. The CDR3 sequence is CASKTGGIYNEQFF. The CDR3 DNA follows: TGTGCCAGCAAGACAGGGGGGATCTACAATGAGCAGTTCTTC.

The chain carries TRBV7-9 and TRBJ1-2; TRBD1 matches 9 bases. Germline loops: CDR1 SEHNR, CDR2 FQNEAQ (reference sequence). V lost 5 bases and J lost 7; bases outside the gene matches: 5. This CDR3 is 13 amino acids long. The CDR3 loop reads CASSNRGPGGYTF. The DNA of the CDR3 is TGTGCCAGCAGCAACAGGGGGCCGGGTGGCTACACCTTC.

The count of this clone is one. The J gene is TRBJ1-3, the V gene TRBV29-1; 10 positions agree with TRBD1. Germline trimming cut 0 bases from V and 0 bases from J; bases unmatched to any gene: 5. Per the germline V gene, CDR1 is SQVTM and CDR2 is ANQGSEA. The CDR3 sequence is 17 residues long. CDR3 residues: CSVEDPGTGDSGNTIYF. CDR3 DNA: TGCAGCGTTGAAGACCCCGGGACAGGGGACTCTGGAAACACCATATATTTT.

This sequence joins TRBV28 and TRBJ2-5; 9 bases match TRBD1. The CDR3 has 15 residues. V gave up 7 bases and J gave up 4 bases; unmatched junction bases: 10. Germline CDR1 MDHEN, CDR2 SYDVKM. The CDR3 loop reads CASNSPRDRVETQYF. In DNA form, the CDR3 reads TGTGCCAGCAATTCCCCCCGGGACAGGGTAGAGACCCAGTACTTC.

This chain uses TRBV20-1 with TRBJ1-6; weak D call: TRBD1 (5 bases). This CDR3 has 11 amino acids. The germline V gene has CDR1 DFQATT and CDR2 SNEGSKA (reference sequence). V was clipped by 5 bases and J by 14 bases, with 13 bases between them. DNA of the CDR3: TGCAGTGCTCGAAGGGACTCCACCCTCCACTTT. Residues: CSARRDSTLHF.

This clone has a handful of counts. The gene calls are TRBV19 and TRBJ2-2; maybe TRBD2 (5 bases). The CDR3 runs to 14 residues. V shed 3 bases and J shed 7 bases, with 12 bases lying between them. The germline gives CDR1 LNHDA, CDR2 SQIVND (reference sequence). CDR3 sequence reads: CASSIPDYGGELFF. CDR3 in DNA: TGTGCCAGTAGTATTCCCGACTACGGCGGGGAGCTGTTTTTT.

The rearrangement uses TRBV4-1 and TRBJ1-2, with D perhaps matching TRBD1 (5 bases). The CDR3 runs to 14 residues. V shed 4 bases and J shed 4 bases, with 13 bases lying between them. The V gene's germline CDR1 is MGHRA and CDR2 YSYEKL. Here the CDR3 DNA reads TGCGCCAGCAGCCCTCTGATTACAGGCTATGGCTACACCTTC. Protein sequence: CASSPLITGYGYTF.

The chain recombines TRBV24-1 with TRBJ1-2; D may be TRBD1 (5 bases). The CDR3 spans 12 residues. Looked up from germline, CDR1 is KGHDR and CDR2 is SFDVKD. The V end was cut by 11 bases, the J end by 0 bases, with 9 bases between. DNA of the CDR3: TGTGCCATCGGGGGGACTAACTATGGCTACACCTTC. Its protein is CAIGGTNYGYTF.

The gene calls are TRBV5-1 and TRBJ2-1; TRBD2 aligns across 8 bases. Losses at the gene ends were 0 bases for V and 5 bases for J; bases not matched to a gene: 4. CDR1 is SGHRS and CDR2 is YFSETQ in the germline V gene. CDR3 length: 15 residues. The DNA for the CDR3 is TGCGCCAGCAGCTTGGAGGGCGGGAGGAACAATGAGCAGTTCTTC. Translation gives CASSLEGGRNNEQFF.

The chain couples TRBV3-1 (or the pseudogene TRBV3-2) to TRBJ1-5, with 12 nucleotides matching TRBD1. The CDR3 extends over 16 amino acids. The V segment lost 5 bases and the J segment 6 bases; nucleotides outside the gene matches: 8. Germline CDR1 is LGHDT and CDR2 is YNNKEL (reference sequence). In DNA form, the CDR3 reads TGTGCCAGCAGCGTGGGACAGGGGGCAGATAGTCAGCCCCAGCATTTT. This sequence encodes CASSVGQGADSQPQHF.

The genes are TRBV4-2 and TRBJ1-1; no firm D call. The CDR3 loop spans 12 amino acids. Between the trimmed V and J ends, which lost 4 bases and 1 base, there was a span of 4 bases. Germline CDR1 reads LGHNA; CDR2 reads YNFKEQ. The CDR3 DNA follows: TGTGCCAGCAGCCGCGGGAACACTGAAGCTTTCTTT. Translation: CASSRGNTEAFF.

This rearrangement joins TRBV7-3 to TRBJ2-2, with TRBD1 matching over 9 bases. Germline V gene data show CDR1 as SGHTA and CDR2 as FQGTGA. CDR3 length: 15 residues. V shed 6 bases and J 5 bases; nucleotides not matched to a gene: 7. CDR3 coding DNA: TGTGCCAGCAGTCCAACAGGGGGCGCGACCGGGGAGCTGTTTTTT. Amino acids: CASSPTGGATGELFF.

V gene TRBV5-1 combines with J gene TRBJ2-7; 10 nucleotides align to TRBD2. The CDR3 contains 19 residues. With V trimmed by 0 bases and J by 2 bases, 14 bases remained unmatched. CDR1 is SGHRS and CDR2 is YFSETQ in the germline V gene. CDR3 sequence reads: CASSLAPSRLAGLTYEQYF. Written as DNA, the CDR3 is TGCGCCAGCAGCTTGGCGCCTAGTCGACTAGCGGGTTTGACCTACGAGCAGTACTTC.

The rearrangement links TRBV5-4 to TRBJ2-3; D might be TRBD1 (5 bases). The V end was cut by 3 bases, the J end by 0 bases, with 11 bases between. The V gene's germline CDR1 is SGHNT and CDR2 YYREEE (reference sequence). The CDR3 length is 15 residues. The CDR3 sequence: CASSSDSRSTDTQYF. CDR3 nucleotides: TGTGCCAGCAGCTCCGACAGTAGAAGCACAGATACGCAGTATTTT.

This chain uses TRBV5-1 with TRBJ1-4; D ambiguous. The CDR3 spans 12 residues. CDR1 and CDR2 from the germline V gene are SGHRS and YFSETQ. Trimming removed 4 bases from V and 7 bases from J, with 8 bases in between. CDR3 residues: CASSEEFEKLFF. CDR3 coding DNA: TGCGCCAGCAGCGAAGAGTTTGAAAAACTGTTTTTT.

The rearrangement joins TRBV19 to TRBJ2-7; TRBD2 agrees at 12 bases. The V segment lost 0 bases and the J segment 3 bases; nucleotides outside the gene matches: 3. This CDR3 has 16 amino acids. Germline assignment: CDR1 LNHDA and CDR2 SQIVND (reference sequence). The CDR3 nucleotides read TGTGCCAGTAGTATAGATGGACTAGCGGGATTCTACGAGCAGTACTTC. Encoded protein: CASSIDGLAGFYEQYF.

The chain joins TRBV6-1 to TRBJ1-4; maybe TRBD1 (6 bases). In germline, CDR1 is MNHNS, CDR2 SASEGT. CDR3 size: 16 residues. Trimming shortened V by 1 base and J by 4 bases, and 13 bases separated the two germline ends. The CDR3 nucleotides read TGTGCCAGCAGTGAAGAGGGGGGGCTCGGTAATGAAAAACTGTTTTTT. Amino acid sequence: CASSEEGGLGNEKLFF.

This chain connects TRBV25-1 to TRBJ1-1; unclear D gene. Trimming took 0 bases from V and 9 from J, leaving 14 bases between them. This CDR3 is 14 amino acids long. From germline, CDR1 is MGHDK and CDR2 SYGVNS. The DNA of the CDR3 is TGTGCCAGCAGTGAATATAAGGAGGTCGCTAAAGCTTTCTTT. Amino acid sequence: CASSEYKEVAKAFF.